What follows are 8 T cell receptor beta chains derived from one specimen sequenced in a study of cytomegalovirus exposure and HLA in healthy donors. PCR was performed using 60 Vbeta and 13 Jbeta primers. Libraries were prepared by immunoSEQ multiplex PCR; TCRdb keeps only in-frame clonotypes and omits some of them. This sample has some 200,000 clones, with about three quarters found just once. The specimen was PBMCs. The source of these receptors is a female donor in good health and CMV-seronegative.

On this clone itself: The same CDR3 also results from other DNA sequences found in this sample. The rearrangement joins TRBV7-8 to TRBJ2-2; tentatively, D is TRBD1 (5 bases). The germline V gene has CDR1 SGHVS and CDR2 FQNEAQ. The CDR3 totals 16 residues. V dropped 5 bases and J dropped 0 bases, with 13 bases sitting between them. CDR3 protein: CASSAYRIANTGELFF. The DNA of the CDR3 is TGTGCCAGCAGCGCTTACAGGATCGCGAACACCGGGGAGCTGTTTTTT. Looking up the rest from reference TRBV7-8 and TRBJ2-2 gives the full variable domain: GAGVSQSPRYKVAKRGQDVALRCDPISGHVSLFWYQQALGQGPEFLTYFQNEAQLDKSGLPSDRFFAERPEGSVSTLKIQRTQQEDSAVYLCASSAYRIANTGELFFGEGSRLTVL.

V gene TRBV18 combines with J gene TRBJ2-7; D unclear. Germline CDR1 KGHSH, CDR2 LQKENI. This CDR3 spans 13 amino acids. V was clipped by 2 bases and J by 0 bases, with 5 bases between them. In nucleotides, the CDR3 is TGTGCCAGCTCACCAACGAGCTCCTACGAGCAGTACTTC. Its protein product is CASSPTSSYEQYF.

The chain couples TRBV19 to TRBJ2-3; TRBD2 might be the D (6 bases). Germline V gene sequence: CDR1 LNHDA, CDR2 SQIVND (reference sequence). The germline V and J ends were trimmed by 3 bases and 6 bases, with 22 bases remaining between them. This CDR3 is 17 amino acids long. CDR3 nucleotides: TGTGCCAGTAGTATTATAGGCTCTACCGGGAGTATCGATACGCAGTATTTT. It yields the protein CASSIIGSTGSIDTQYF.

The rearrangement joins TRBV29-1 to TRBJ1-1; D is undetermined. The V gene's germline CDR1 is SQVTM and CDR2 ANQGSEA. The CDR3 runs 15 residues. V was pared by 7 bases and J by 0 bases, with 18 bases between. CDR3 in DNA: TGCAGCGCCTTATCTCGGAAGGAGGTGAACACTGAAGCTTTCTTT. Protein: CSALSRKEVNTEAFF.

J is TRBJ2-7 and V is TRBV11-2; D remains ambiguous. Trimming shortened V by 0 bases and J by 4 bases, and 13 bases separated the two germline ends. CDR3 size: 15 residues. Germline CDR1 reads SGHAT; CDR2 reads FQNNGV. The DNA of the CDR3 is TGTGCCAGCAGCTTAGATATAGTTTCGAATTACGAGCAGTACTTC. Translated, it gives CASSLDIVSNYEQYF. Filled out from reference TRBV11-2 and TRBJ2-7, the complete variable domain reads EAGVAQSPRYKIIEKRQSVAFWCNPISGHATLYWYQQILGQGPKLLIQFQNNGVVDDSQLPKDRFSAERLKGVDSTLKIQPAKLEDSAVYLCASSLDIVSNYEQYFGPGTRLTVT.

The gene calls are TRBV30 and TRBJ2-7; D may be TRBD2 (6 bases). Trimming took 4 bases from V and 3 from J, leaving 10 bases between them. The CDR3 length is 12 residues. Germline CDR1 reads GTSNPN; CDR2 reads SVGIG (reference sequence). The DNA of the CDR3 is TGTGCCTGGAACAAAGCGGGCTACGAGCAGTACTTC. This translates into CAWNKAGYEQYF.

This clone was counted once. The chain recombines TRBV29-1 with TRBJ2-7, with TRBD2 matching over 7 bases. J gave up 6 bases and V 6 bases, and 11 bases lay outside the gene matches. Germline CDR1 and CDR2: SQVTM and ANQGSEA. The length of the CDR3 is 13 residues. The DNA of the CDR3 is TGCAGCGTGCAGCGCGGCGGGAGAAGCGAGCAGTACTTC. Translation: CSVQRGGRSEQYF.

V gene TRBV18 combines with J gene TRBJ1-2, with 8 bases that match TRBD1. The CDR3 has 13 amino acids. Trimming cost V 3 bases and J 5 bases; bases outside gene matches: 2. The V gene's germline CDR1 is KGHSH and CDR2 LQKENI. CDR3 region: CASSPDRDYGYTF. The CDR3 region has the DNA TGTGCCAGCTCACCGGACAGGGATTATGGCTACACCTTC.